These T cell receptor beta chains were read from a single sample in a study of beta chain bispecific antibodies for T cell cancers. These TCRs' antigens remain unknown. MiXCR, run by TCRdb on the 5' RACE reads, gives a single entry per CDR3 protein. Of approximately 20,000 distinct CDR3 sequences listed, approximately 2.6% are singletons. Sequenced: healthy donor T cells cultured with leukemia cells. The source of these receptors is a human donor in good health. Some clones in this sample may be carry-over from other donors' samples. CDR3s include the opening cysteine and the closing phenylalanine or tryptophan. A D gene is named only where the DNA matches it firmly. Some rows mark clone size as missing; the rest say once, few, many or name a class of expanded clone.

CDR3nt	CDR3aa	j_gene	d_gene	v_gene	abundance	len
TGTGCCAGCAGACGGGACAGTGAAGCTTTCTTT	CASRRDSEAFF	TRBJ1-1	TRBD1	TRBV7-9	many	11
TGTGCCAGCAGCCAAGAGAGGGGTGGGAACACTGAAGCTTTCTTT	CASSQERGGNTEAFF	TRBJ1-1	.	TRBV3-1	many	15
TGCAGCGTTGAATATTACAGGGAGGGCAATGAGCAGTTCTTC	CSVEYYREGNEQFF	TRBJ2-1	.	TRBV29-1	few	14
TGTGCCAGCAGCCTCGGGGCCGGGAATGAGCAGTTCTTC	CASSLGAGNEQFF	TRBJ2-1	.	TRBV5-6	.	13
TGTGCCAGCAGTTTGAGCCAGGGGGCATCCTACGAGCAGTACTTC	CASSLSQGASYEQYF	TRBJ2-7	TRBD1	TRBV28	many	15
TGCAGCGTTGACGGCATGGACTATGGCTACACCTTC	CSVDGMDYGYTF	TRBJ1-2	.	TRBV29-1	many	12
TGTGCCAGCAGCCTATTGGGCTGGGACAGAGAAAACATTCAGTACTTC	CASSLLGWDRENIQYF	TRBJ2-4	TRBD1	TRBV6-5	many	16
TGTGCCATCAGTGGGACAGGGGATCAGCCCCAGCATTTT	CAISGTGDQPQHF	TRBJ1-5	TRBD1	TRBV10-3	many	13
TGCAGCCCTCTCTCGGTTACAGATACGCAGTATTTT	CSPLSVTDTQYF	TRBJ2-3	.	TRBV29-1	many	12
TGTGCCAGCAGCGCACGGGACAGGGAGGGAGCGTGGAATGAGCAGTTCTTC	CASSARDREGAWNEQFF	TRBJ2-1	TRBD1	TRBV9	many	17
TGCGCCAGCAGCCAAATCGCCGGGGCGGGTAACGGGCGCTCCTACAATGAGCAGTTCTTC	CASSQIAGAGNGRSYNEQFF	TRBJ2-1	.	TRBV4-1	.	20
TGCGCCAGCAGCTTGGGCAGGGCTTCAAGTGGAAACACCATATATTTT	CASSLGRASSGNTIYF	TRBJ1-3	.	TRBV5-1	many	16
TGTGCCTGGAGTGCCGGCTGGGGGGCCCCCGGCACTGAAGCTTTCTTT	CAWSAGWGAPGTEAFF	TRBJ1-1	.	TRBV30	many	16
TGTGCCAGCAGCCAAGAGCAGGGAGGTGGCCAAGAGACCCAGTACTTC	CASSQEQGGGQETQYF	TRBJ2-5	.	TRBV3-1	many	16
TGTGCCAGCAGCTTAGTGTCCAGCGGGGGGGACCAAGAGACCCAGTACTTC	CASSLVSSGGDQETQYF	TRBJ2-5	TRBD2	TRBV7-8	many	17
TGTGCCAGCAGCTTAGAGCCAAACACTGAAGCTTTCTTT	CASSLEPNTEAFF	TRBJ1-1	.	TRBV11-2	many	13
TGTGCCAGCAGCCAATATCGGACTAGCGGGGGGCCGGTTACAGATACGCAGTATTTT	CASSQYRTSGGPVTDTQYF	TRBJ2-3	TRBD2	TRBV3-1	many	19
TGTGCCAGCAGCCGCCTCTACGGATACTCACAAGAGACCCAGTACTTC	CASSRLYGYSQETQYF	TRBJ2-5	.	TRBV3-1	many	16
TGTGCCAGCAGTTCCTCCCCCTCGGAGGAGCAGTACTTC	CASSSSPSEEQYF	TRBJ2-7	.	TRBV6-5	many	13
TGTGCCAGCAGCTTCGGGGACGTGGGACAGCCCCAGCATTTT	CASSFGDVGQPQHF	TRBJ1-5	.	TRBV7-2	few	14
TGTGCCAGCAGCTTACCATCGCAGGGGGCTGAAGAGACCCAGTACTTC	CASSLPSQGAEETQYF	TRBJ2-5	TRBD1	TRBV5-4	many	16
TGCGCCAGCAGCAGGGGATCGACAGGGGCGTCATATAATTCACCCCTCCACTTT	CASSRGSTGASYNSPLHF	TRBJ1-6	TRBD1	TRBV5-1	many	18
TGTGCCAGCTCACCACGGGCAGGGGACTACGAGCAGTACTTC	CASSPRAGDYEQYF	TRBJ2-7	.	TRBV18	many	14
TGTGCCAGCGATATGGTCGGAAACACCATATATTTT	CASDMVGNTIYF	TRBJ1-3	.	TRBV18	many	12
TGTGCCAGCAGCCTCTCTATTGGAACCTACAATGAGCAGTTCTTC	CASSLSIGTYNEQFF	TRBJ2-1	.	TRBV4-2	many	15
TGCAGTGCTAATGAGGGGGGCGGCACAGATACGCAGTATTTT	CSANEGGGTDTQYF	TRBJ2-3	.	TRBV20-1	many	14
TGCGCCAGCAGCTGGGACAGTACCTACGAGCAGTACTTC	CASSWDSTYEQYF	TRBJ2-7	TRBD1	TRBV5-1	many	13
TGCGCCAGCAACTTTGGGACAGGCTCCTACGAGCAGTACTTC	CASNFGTGSYEQYF	TRBJ2-7	TRBD1	TRBV5-1	many	14
TGTGCCAGCAGCCAAGTGGCTAGCGGGGGCTTGGAGCAGTACTTC	CASSQVASGGLEQYF	TRBJ2-7	TRBD2	TRBV3-1	many	15
TGTGCCAGCAGGCGACAGGGTTTGGACGAGCAGTACTTC	CASRRQGLDEQYF	TRBJ2-7	TRBD1	TRBV2	many	13
TGCAGTGCTCCTAAAGTCCCCGGGCTCTTAGATAGCAATCAGCCCCAGCATTTT	CSAPKVPGLLDSNQPQHF	TRBJ1-5	.	TRBV20-1	many	18
TGTGCCAGCAGTAGTAGCGGGGAATACACCGGGGAGCTGTTTTTT	CASSSSGEYTGELFF	TRBJ2-2	TRBD2	TRBV2	medium-sized	15
TGCAGTGCTAGATTTAGGTCCACAGATACGCAGTATTTT	CSARFRSTDTQYF	TRBJ2-3	.	TRBV20-1	many	13
TGTGCCAGCACCATGGGTCCGAACACTGAAGCTTTCTTT	CASTMGPNTEAFF	TRBJ1-1	.	TRBV5-5	many	13
TGTGCCAGCAGCCCCGGACAGGGGGAAGAGACCCAGTACTTC	CASSPGQGEETQYF	TRBJ2-5	TRBD1	TRBV7-3	many	14
TGTGCCAGCGGGCCGCATCAGGCCTTGCAGTACTTC	CASGPHQALQYF	TRBJ2-7	.	TRBV27	many	12
TGTGCCAGCAGTTACTCCTGGCGAGATACGCAGTATTTT	CASSYSWRDTQYF	TRBJ2-3	.	TRBV6-6	many	13
TGTGCCAGCAGCTTAGTTTACAATGAGCAGTTCTTC	CASSLVYNEQFF	TRBJ2-1	.	TRBV13	few	12
TGTGCCAGCAGCTTTTTCGGGTTTAGCACAGATACGCAGTATTTT	CASSFFGFSTDTQYF	TRBJ2-3	.	TRBV7-2	many	15
TGCGCCAGCAGCCCCACCCCGGGGTCCTACGAGCAGTACTTC	CASSPTPGSYEQYF	TRBJ2-7	.	TRBV4-1	many	14
TGTGCCAGCACGACTAGCGGGGGCGGTACGCAGTATTTT	CASTTSGGGTQYF	TRBJ2-3	TRBD2	TRBV28	many	13
TGTGCCAGCAGTGGTGGGACACCCGGAAAACTGTTTTTT	CASSGGTPGKLFF	TRBJ1-4	.	TRBV9	many	13
TGTGCCAGCACGCGGCAGTATAATTCACCCCTCCACTTT	CASTRQYNSPLHF	TRBJ1-6	.	TRBV6-2/TRBV6-3	many	13